This T cell receptor (beta chain) was identified during a study of cytomegalovirus exposure and HLA in healthy donors. Study context: The study placed over 65% of its roughly 410 genotyped donors in the Caucasian-associated ancestry cluster.

Comments on this clone: Its antigen remains unidentified.

Whole-study findings and limits: In a later analysis, productive TCRs from donors in an Asian-associated ancestry cluster reportedly carried fewer N-insertions than the cohort mean.

This CDR3 region has 13 residues. Germline lookup yields CDR1 SGHNT and CDR2 YENEEA. The ends lost 3 bases at V and 7 bases at J; junction bases unmatched: 5. The PCR used 60 Vbeta and 13 Jbeta primers. Only in-frame clones appear in the TCRdb table, and some are missing; sequencing was by immunoSEQ multiplex PCR. The profile shows about 80,000 clones, 70% to 80% of them singletons. This clonotype originated in a man aged 25-40 years in good health and CMV-seronegative. Sample: PBMCs. The rearrangement joins TRBV11-3 to TRBJ1-1; TRBD1 matches 7 bases. In nucleotides, the CDR3 is TGTGCCAGCAGCTTTAACCGGGACAGTGAAGCTTTCTTT. Translation gives CASSFNRDSEAFF.